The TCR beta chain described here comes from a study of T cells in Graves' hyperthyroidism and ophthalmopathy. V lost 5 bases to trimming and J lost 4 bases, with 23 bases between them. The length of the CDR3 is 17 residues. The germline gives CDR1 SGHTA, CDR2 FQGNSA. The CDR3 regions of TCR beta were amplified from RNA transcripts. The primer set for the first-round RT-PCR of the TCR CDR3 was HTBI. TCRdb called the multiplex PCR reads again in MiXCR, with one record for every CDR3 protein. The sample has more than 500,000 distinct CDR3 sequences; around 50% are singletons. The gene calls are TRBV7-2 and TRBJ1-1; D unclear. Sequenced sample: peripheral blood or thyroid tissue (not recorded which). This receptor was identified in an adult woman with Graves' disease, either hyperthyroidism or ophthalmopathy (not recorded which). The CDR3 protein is CASSPRTSGRVSTEAFF. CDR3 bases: TGTGCCAGCAGCCCGAGGACTAGCGGGAGGGTTAGCACTGAAGCTTTCTTT. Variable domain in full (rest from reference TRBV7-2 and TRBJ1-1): GAGVSQSPSNKVTEKGKDVELRCDPISGHTALYWYRQSLGQGLEFLIYFQGNSAPDKSGLPSDRFSAERTGGSVSTLTIQRTQQEDSAVYLCASSPRTSGRVSTEAFFGQGTRLTVV.